The present TCR beta chain was sequenced within a study of monozygotic twins with inflammatory bowel disease. Each TCR library used 3500 ng of total RNA. After re-calling the 5' RACE reads, TCRdb lists one entry per CDR3 protein, DNA absent. The sample's table shows about 440,000 distinct CDR3 sequences. The CDR3 runs to 14 residues. Looked up from germline, CDR1 is ENHRY and CDR2 is SYGVKD. The sequenced sample was blood. The chain uses TRBV10-3 and TRBJ1-1; as DNA is missing, the TRBD1 call by TCRdb cannot be tested. This sequence was found in a human donor with ulcerative colitis or Crohn's disease, or a healthy co-twin of an affected twin (not recorded which). The CDR3 spells CAISGGQPNTEAFF.